The clone carrying this T cell receptor (beta chain) was seen repeatedly, ten times or more. The record originates from a study of T-cell reconstitution after alpha-beta-depleted transplantation in children. The ends were cut back, 4 bases at V and 6 bases at J, with 9 bases in the middle. The CDR3 loop spans 13 amino acids. Germline CDR1 and CDR2: SGHNT and YENEEA. The TCRbeta library was prepared with unique molecular identifiers. TCRdb re-derived calls from the PCR reads in MiXCR, one entry per CDR3 protein. Among some 240,000 distinct CDR3 sequences, approximately 9.9% were seen once, and the ten largest hold about 5.4%.

The chain recombines TRBV11-3 with TRBJ2-2, with D unclear. The source of this sequence is a human donor who donated a stem cell graft to a child with SCID. The sequencing here drew on PBMCs from the stem cell graft donor, taken from the stem cell graft. CDR3 residues: CASSSFWAGELFF. The CDR3, as DNA: TGTGCCAGCAGCTCCTTTTGGGCCGGGGAGCTGTTTTTT.